The 26 T cell receptor beta chains below were found in one sample sequenced in a study of blood T cell repertoires in COVID-19. Some clones are missing from TCRdb's copy, which holds only in-frame ones; the method was immunoSEQ multiplex PCR. The repertoire holds about 280,000 clones, with 85% as singletons. The sample comprised PBMCs or T cells enriched from blood (not recorded which). These receptor sequences come from a woman between 50 and 59 years old who had recovered from COVID-19.

V is TRBV18 and J is TRBJ2-7, with D possibly being TRBD1 (5 bases). V lost 1 base and J lost 0, with 10 bases in between. The CDR3 runs to 15 residues. Germline lookup yields CDR1 KGHSH and CDR2 LQKENI. CDR3 DNA: TGTGCCAGCTCACCACGGGGCTCAAGCTCCTACGAGCAGTACTTC. The encoded protein is CASSPRGSSSYEQYF.

The chain joins TRBV28 to TRBJ2-1; D unresolved. Germline-derived CDR1 and CDR2 are MDHEN and SYDVKM. CDR3 length equals 13 residues. The V end lost 6 bases, the J end lost 4 bases, and 10 bases lay between the germline ends. Here the CDR3 reads CASRHRSYNEQFF. The CDR3 DNA is TGTGCCAGCAGGCACCGCAGTTACAATGAGCAGTTCTTC.

As to this clone: The sample holds other DNA sequences that translate to the same CDR3. This chain joins TRBV30 and TRBJ2-7, with TRBD1 matching 7 bases. Germline CDR1 is GTSNPN and CDR2 is SVGIG (reference sequence). J was trimmed by 3 bases and V by 0 bases; bases with no gene match: 2. CDR3 size: 13 residues. CDR3 nucleotides: TGTGCCTGGAGTGTAAACAGGGGCTACGAGCAGTACTTC. Translation gives CAWSVNRGYEQYF.

This clone was counted once. CDR3 sequence reads: CASPPEQYF. DNA for the CDR3: TGTGCCAGCCCCCCGGAGCAGTACTTC. The gene calls are TRBV18 and TRBJ2-7, with D hard to call. The V gene lost 8 bases and the J gene lost 7 bases, with 6 bases spanning the gap. The CDR3 sequence is 9 residues long. Germline values: CDR1 KGHSH, CDR2 LQKENI.

The chain links TRBV30 to TRBJ2-5; a possible D gene is TRBD1 (5 bases). The germline V and J ends were trimmed by 4 bases and 1 base, with 16 bases remaining between them. The CDR3 is 15 residues long. Germline V gives CDR1 GTSNPN, CDR2 SVGIG (reference sequence). The CDR3 nucleotides read TGTGCCTGGAAAAGGGGCCTCCTCGCCCAAGAGACCCAGTACTTC. Translating it yields CAWKRGLLAQETQYF.

The chain couples TRBV6-5 to TRBJ1-1; D not resolved. The CDR3 covers 13 residues. Trimming cost V 2 bases and J 1 base, with 5 bases left between them. Germline lookup yields CDR1 MNHEY and CDR2 SVGAGI. The DNA for the CDR3 is TGTGCCAGCAGTTACCAGGAGAACACTGAAGCTTTCTTT. Translated, it gives CASSYQENTEAFF.

The rearrangement links TRBV5-4 to TRBJ1-1; D is possibly TRBD1 (6 bases). V lost 5 bases and J 0 bases, leaving 20 bases between the germline ends. This CDR3 has 17 amino acids. CDR1 and CDR2 (germline): SGHNT, YYREEE (reference sequence). The CDR3 region has the DNA TGTGCCAGCAGAGTCGGGGGGCCCGTTAGAATGAACACTGAAGCTTTCTTT. Translation gives CASRVGGPVRMNTEAFF.

This chain joins TRBV3-1 (or the pseudogene TRBV3-2) and TRBJ2-3, with TRBD2 matching over 10 bases. The CDR3 totals 18 residues. Germline CDR1 reads LGHDT; CDR2 reads YNNKEL (reference sequence). The V gene end was trimmed by 0 bases and the J gene end by 1 base; junction bases not matched to a gene: 7. The CDR3 loop is CASSQDLFLAGGTDTQYF. CDR3 bases: TGTGCCAGCAGCCAAGATTTATTCCTAGCGGGGGGCACAGATACGCAGTATTTT.

J is TRBJ2-5 and V is TRBV18, with 7 bases identical to TRBD1. Trimming at V came to 3 bases and at J to 7 bases, leaving 5 bases not matched to a gene. CDR1 KGHSH and CDR2 LQKENI come from the germline V gene. The CDR3 contains 13 residues. CDR3: CASSPDRDGTQYF. The CDR3 region has the DNA TGTGCCAGCTCACCTGACAGGGATGGGACCCAGTACTTC. Full variable domain (rest looked up from reference TRBV18 and TRBJ2-5): NAGVMQNPRHLVRRRGQEARLRCSPMKGHSHVYWYRQLPEEGLKFMVYLQKENIIDESGMPKERFSAEFPKEGPSILRIQQVVRGDSAAYFCASSPDRDGTQYFGPGTRLLVL.

The V call is TRBV7-8, the J call TRBJ2-7; a weak D match, TRBD2 (5 bases). Germline-derived CDR1 and CDR2 are SGHVS and FQNEAQ. V lost 0 bases to trimming and J lost 0 bases, with 12 bases between them. CDR3 length equals 16 residues. The CDR3 loop is CASSLAPRGRSYEQYF. CDR3 coding DNA: TGTGCCAGCAGCTTAGCGCCCAGAGGGCGCTCCTACGAGCAGTACTTC.

The CDR3 DNA reads as TGCGCCAGCAGCTTAACACACCAAGAGACCCAGTACTTC. It specifies CASSLTHQETQYF. The rearrangement links TRBV5-1 to TRBJ2-5; D ambiguous. The CDR3 has 13 amino acids. The V gene lost 2 bases and the J gene lost 0 bases, with 5 bases spanning the gap. Looked up from germline, CDR1 is SGHRS and CDR2 is YFSETQ.

The V call is TRBV19, the J call TRBJ1-6, with a possible D match to TRBD1 (6 bases). Germline assignment: CDR1 LNHDA and CDR2 SQIVND (reference sequence). The CDR3 spans 12 residues. Between the trimmed V and J ends, which lost 4 bases and 18 bases, there was a span of 16 bases. The CDR3 nucleotides are TGTGCCAGTAGTACCCCTCCGGGACAAACCCACTTT. Its protein is CASSTPPGQTHF.

J is TRBJ1-1 and V is TRBV18; possibly TRBD1 for D (5 bases). The CDR3 is made up of 16 amino acids. The V gene's germline CDR1 is KGHSH and CDR2 LQKENI. The V gene lost 3 bases and the J gene lost 2 bases, with 16 bases spanning the gap. The CDR3 bases are TGTGCCAGCTCACCCCGGGGGGATATAGGAAACACTGAAGCTTTCTTT. Its translation: CASSPRGDIGNTEAFF.

On this clone: The sample contains more than one DNA sequence encoding this CDR3. The chain employs TRBV7-9 and TRBJ1-6; tentatively, D is TRBD1 (6 bases). Germline CDR1 SEHNR, CDR2 FQNEAQ (reference sequence). The CDR3 extends over 14 amino acids. Trimming took 5 bases from V and 6 from J, leaving 11 bases between them. CDR3 sequence (DNA): TGTGCCAGCAGCCCCAGGGGTGGTAATTCACCCCTCCACTTT. It codes for CASSPRGGNSPLHF. The full variable domain, completed using reference TRBV7-9 and TRBJ1-6, is DTGVSQNPRHKITKRGQNVTFRCDPISEHNRLYWYRQTLGQGPEFLTYFQNEAQLEKSRLLSDRFSAERPKGSFSTLEIQRTEQGDSAMYLCASSPRGGNSPLHFGNGTRLTVT.

The chain combines TRBV2 with TRBJ1-5, with TRBD1 as a possible D gene (6 bases). Germline CDR1 is SNHLY and CDR2 is FYNNEI. The CDR3 has 15 amino acids. Trimming removed 6 bases from V and 6 bases from J, with 18 bases in between. The DNA of the CDR3 is TGTGCCAGCAGACACCCGACAGGTTTCCTTCAGCCCCAGCATTTT. Protein sequence: CASRHPTGFLQPQHF.

The chain joins TRBV5-1 to TRBJ2-3; the D is unclear. CDR3 size: 16 residues. Trimming shortened V by 4 bases and J by 0 bases, and 15 bases separated the two germline ends. Germline CDR1 SGHRS, CDR2 YFSETQ. The CDR3 DNA reads TGCGCCAGCAGCACACTAACCACCTCTAGCACAGATACGCAGTATTTT. Translating gives CASSTLTTSSTDTQYF.

The J gene is TRBJ2-5, the V gene TRBV24-1; D unclear. Per germline, CDR1 KGHDR and CDR2 SFDVKD. V was shortened by 0 bases and J by 0 bases, with 7 bases between the two germline ends. The CDR3 sequence is 15 residues long. CDR3 sequence reads: CATSDLGGDQETQYF. CDR3 bases: TGTGCCACCAGTGATTTGGGCGGTGACCAAGAGACCCAGTACTTC.

The chain uses TRBV7-2 and TRBJ1-1; D uncertain. V dropped 8 bases and J dropped 1 base, with 8 bases sitting between them. CDR3 size: 12 residues. CDR1 and CDR2 (germline): SGHTA, FQGNSA. The CDR3 DNA reads TGTGCCAGCCTAAGAGGGAACACTGAAGCTTTCTTT. Protein sequence: CASLRGNTEAFF.

The CDR3 DNA is TGTGCCAGCAGTTACCGGCAGGCGGGTTATAGCAATCAGCCCCAGCATTTT. Translating gives CASSYRQAGYSNQPQHF. The chain joins TRBV6-2 or TRBV6-3 to TRBJ1-5, with D unclear. Trimming removed 2 bases at V and 0 bases at J, with 14 bases between. The CDR3 has 17 amino acids. Germline values: CDR1 MNHEY, CDR2 SVGEGT.

This chain joins TRBV10-1 and TRBJ2-2, with 10 bases fitting TRBD1. The CDR3 covers 16 residues. Unmatched junction bases numbered 11, after V lost 3 bases and J lost 10 bases. Germline V lookup: CDR1 WNHNN, CDR2 SYGVQD (reference sequence). The CDR3 sequence is CASSDGQGGASAELFF. CDR3 DNA sequence: TGCGCCAGCAGTGACGGACAGGGGGGGGCTTCCGCGGAGCTGTTTTTT.

This clone was counted only a few times. The V gene is TRBV19, the J gene TRBJ1-5; D remains ambiguous. The V and J ends lost 5 bases and 0 bases respectively, with 8 bases between them. CDR1 and CDR2 (germline): LNHDA, SQIVND (reference sequence). The CDR3 sequence is 14 residues long. The DNA of the CDR3 is TGTGCCAGTAGTGTGAGTTATAGCAATCAGCCCCAGCATTTT. The encoded protein is CASSVSYSNQPQHF.

This rearrangement joins TRBV28 to TRBJ1-6; 8 bases agree with TRBD1. V lost 4 bases to trimming and J lost 8 bases; unmatched junction nucleotides: 10. Germline loops: CDR1 MDHEN, CDR2 SYDVKM. The CDR3 runs 16 residues. CDR3 DNA: TGTGCCAGCAGTTACTGGGGGACAGGTCTTTATTCACCCCTCCACTTT. Translated, it gives CASSYWGTGLYSPLHF.

Comments on this clone: The sample contains more than one DNA sequence encoding this CDR3. This chain joins TRBV5-1 and TRBJ1-5, with TRBD1 matching over 8 bases. Trimming at V came to 4 bases and at J to 8 bases, leaving 5 bases not matched to a gene. Germline assignment: CDR1 SGHRS and CDR2 YFSETQ. The CDR3 consists of 13 residues. The CDR3 loop reads CASSLGQGKPQHF. DNA for the CDR3: TGCGCCAGCAGCCTCGGACAGGGCAAGCCCCAGCATTTT.

CDR3 loop: CASSFAGRDTQYF. CDR3 coding DNA: TGTGCCAGCAGTTTTGCAGGGAGGGATACGCAGTATTTT. This chain joins TRBV12-3 or TRBV12-4 and TRBJ2-3; D may be TRBD2 (6 bases). The CDR3 spans 13 residues. Trimming removed 3 bases from V and 6 bases from J, with 10 bases in between.

V is TRBV5-1 and J is TRBJ2-1; unclear D gene. The CDR3 has 12 residues. Germline loops: CDR1 SGHRS, CDR2 YFSETQ. Trimming took 0 bases from V and 5 from J, leaving 3 bases between them. The CDR3 nucleotides are TGCGCCAGCAGCTTGGCCGACAATGAGCAGTTCTTC. This encodes CASSLADNEQFF. Variable domain in full (rest from reference TRBV5-1 and TRBJ2-1): KAGVTQTPRYLIKTRGQQVTLSCSPISGHRSVSWYQQTPGQGLQFLFEYFSETQRNKGNFPGRFSGRQFSNSRSEMNVSTLELGDSALYLCASSLADNEQFFGPGTRLTVL.

The gene calls are TRBV15 and TRBJ1-6; 7 nucleotides line up with TRBD1. Germline V gene data show CDR1 as LNHNV and CDR2 as YYDKDF (reference sequence). The CDR3 loop spans 14 amino acids. Trimming at V came to 2 bases and at J to 8 bases, leaving 3 bases not matched to a gene. The DNA of the CDR3 is TGTGCCACCAGCAGATCGGGACAGTATTCACCCCTCCACTTT. This gives the protein CATSRSGQYSPLHF.